This T cell receptor beta chain was identified during a study of vaccination effects on CD4 cells after COVID-19. At the level of the study: Two doses of either BNT162b2 or mRNA-1273 were given to each participant. Study-level findings and limits: Pronounced clonal contraction occurred in clones induced by infection and by vaccine late after vaccination.

Profiling relied on immunoSEQ multiplex PCR, and the TCRdb table lists in-frame clones only, not all of them. The profile shows about 65,000 clones, less than 85% of them singletons. CDR3 length: 14 residues. Germline V gene lookup returns CDR1 MNHNS and CDR2 SASEGT. Trimming cost V 1 base and J 4 bases, with 10 bases left between them. With respect to this clone: What it binds is not known.

CD4+ T cells specific for antigen were expanded with viral peptide pools by the ViraFEST assay before sequencing. Having been cultured for about 10 days, the cells underwent CD4+ T cell isolation. Nucleocapsid antibody tests were negative, and the vaccine recipients had no prior SARS-CoV-2 infection. It was with approximately 9.6 IU/ml IL-2 and 10 ug/ml peptides that a few million PBMC per well were cultured. The clonotype originates from a human donor who received a COVID-19 vaccine. V is TRBV6-1 and J is TRBJ1-2; possibly TRBD1 for D (6 bases). The material sequenced was CD4+ T cells from PBMCs cultured with HCoV-NL63 spike peptides, taken before COVID-19 vaccination. CDR3 in amino acids: CASSEEQGLYGYTF. The CDR3, as DNA: TGTGCCAGCAGTGAAGAACAGGGACTCTATGGCTACACCTTC.